This is a list of T cell receptor beta chains from one sample in a study of cytomegalovirus exposure and HLA in healthy donors. Measured with immunoSEQ multiplex PCR; TCRdb has only the in-frame clones, and not every one. This table holds some 100,000 clones, around 76% found once. Sequenced input: PBMCs. These receptors were collected from a woman between 50 and 59 years old in good health and CMV-seropositive. Each CDR3 is given with its conserved first and last residue. Each record gives: clone size, D gene, J gene, V gene, CDR3 protein, CDR3 DNA. A D gene is named only where the DNA matches it firmly. Part of the rows lack a size; the others show once, few, many or a class for expanded clones.

>NA|NA|TRBJ2-1|TRBV25-1
CASSAYSSYNEQFF
TGTGCCAGCAGTGCCTACAGCTCCTACAATGAGCAGTTCTTC
>NA|NA|TRBJ1-5|TRBV5-8
CASSLGASNQPQHF
TGTGCCAGCAGCTTGGGCGCTAGCAATCAGCCCCAGCATTTT
>NA|TRBD2|TRBJ2-1|TRBV7-6
CASSPGTSGANEQFF
TGTGCCAGCAGCCCTGGGACTAGCGGGGCTAATGAGCAGTTCTTC
>NA|NA|TRBJ2-5|TRBV25-1
CASSEWGSQETQYF
TGTGCCAGCAGTGAATGGGGCAGCCAAGAGACCCAGTACTTC
>NA|TRBD2|TRBJ2-2|TRBV4-1
CASSPLAGGRTGELFF
TGCGCCAGCAGCCCTTTAGCGGGGGGGCGCACCGGGGAGCTGTTTTTT
>NA|TRBD2|TRBJ2-5|TRBV25-1
CASSEGLAGRETQYF
TGTGCCAGCAGTGAGGGACTAGCTGGGCGAGAGACCCAGTACTTC
>NA|TRBD2|TRBJ2-3|TRBV19
CASTPSGDTQYF
TGTGCCAGTACCCCTAGCGGAGATACGCAGTATTTT
>once|NA|TRBJ2-1|TRBV4-1
CASSQDRGLGGKSEQFF
TGCGCCAGCAGCCAAGATCGTGGACTAGGGGGTAAGAGTGAGCAGTTCTTC
>few|NA|TRBJ1-4|TRBV4-1
CASSLRGGNAYEKLFF
TGCGCCAGCAGCCTCAGGGGCGGCAACGCTTATGAAAAACTGTTTTTT
>NA|NA|TRBJ1-4|TRBV9
CASQAATNEKLFF
TGTGCCAGCCAGGCAGCAACTAATGAAAAACTGTTTTTT
>NA|TRBD2|TRBJ2-7|TRBV7-9
CASSTTSGVYEQYF
TGTGCCAGCAGCACGACTAGCGGGGTCTACGAGCAGTACTTC
>few|NA|TRBJ2-7|TRBV5-1
CASSPDRAYEQYF
TGCGCCAGCAGCCCGGATCGGGCCTACGAGCAGTACTTC
>NA|NA|TRBJ1-1|TRBV5-3
CARSFPITRGTEAFF
TGTGCCAGAAGCTTTCCCATCACGCGGGGCACTGAAGCTTTCTTT
>once|TRBD1|TRBJ2-7|TRBV10-3
CAISPQGANEQYF
TGTGCCATCAGCCCACAGGGGGCCAACGAGCAGTACTTC
>NA|NA|TRBJ2-1|TRBV19
CASSRQSNEQFF
TGTGCCAGTAGTCGACAGTCCAATGAGCAGTTCTTC
>NA|NA|TRBJ1-4|TRBV6-5
CASSYLTGEKLFF
TGTGCCAGCAGTTACCTTACCGGTGAAAAACTGTTTTTT
>once|NA|TRBJ2-7|TRBV5-1
CASSADILLYF
TGCGCCAGCAGCGCGGACATCTTGCTTTACTTC
>NA|NA|TRBJ2-7|TRBV19
CAAGLSYEQYF
TGTGCCGCCGGTCTTTCCTACGAGCAGTACTTC
>few|NA|TRBJ1-6|TRBV11-2
CASSRADYNSPLHF
TGTGCCAGCTCCAGGGCCGACTATAATTCACCCCTCCACTTT
>few|NA|TRBJ1-5|TRBV27
CASSFASGNQPQHF
TGTGCCAGCAGTTTCGCCTCAGGGAATCAGCCCCAGCATTTT
>NA|TRBD1|TRBJ1-1|TRBV5-1
CASRTGATEAFF
TGCGCCAGCCGGACAGGCGCGACTGAAGCTTTCTTT
>NA|TRBD2|TRBJ2-5|TRBV2
CASHLSSGGPQTQYF
TGTGCCAGCCATTTGAGTAGCGGGGGGCCTCAGACCCAGTACTTC
>NA|TRBD1|TRBJ1-4|TRBV27
CASSRDRGLTNEKLFF
TGTGCCAGCAGCCGGGACAGGGGGCTGACTAATGAAAAACTGTTTTTT
>NA|NA|TRBJ2-2|TRBV7-8
CASSRRPEGRTGELFF
TGTGCCAGCAGCCGCCGGCCGGAGGGCCGCACCGGGGAGCTGTTTTTT
>NA|NA|TRBJ2-6|TRBV30
CAWSPGANVLTF
TGTGCCTGGAGTCCGGGGGCCAACGTCCTGACTTTC
>NA|NA|TRBJ1-1|TRBV6-1
CASSEIGTSEAFF
TGTGCCAGCAGTGAAATAGGGACATCTGAAGCTTTCTTT
>NA|TRBD1|TRBJ1-5|TRBV2
CASSGGQGTQPQHF
TGTGCCAGCAGTGGGGGACAGGGGACTCAGCCCCAGCATTTT
>NA|TRBD1|TRBJ1-2|TRBV6-1
CASSEARAGQKGYTF
TGTGCCAGCAGTGAAGCGAGGGCGGGACAGAAAGGCTACACCTTC
>NA|TRBD1|TRBJ1-5|TRBV9
CASSDGQGREAQHF
TGTGCCAGCAGCGACGGACAGGGGAGAGAGGCCCAGCATTTT
>NA|NA|TRBJ2-3|TRBV5-8
CASSFGGGRTDTQYF
TGTGCCAGCAGCTTTGGGGGCGGGCGCACAGATACGCAGTATTTT
>NA|NA|TRBJ2-1|TRBV30
CACSGGDNEQFF
TGTGCCTGCTCGGGCGGGGACAATGAGCAGTTCTTC
>NA|NA|TRBJ2-5|TRBV6-5
CASSILGGTQGTQYF
TGTGCCAGCAGCATACTGGGGGGTACCCAGGGCACCCAGTACTTC
>NA|TRBD1|TRBJ2-7|TRBV5-6
CASSPRDSSYEQYF
TGTGCCAGCAGCCCCCGGGACAGTTCCTACGAGCAGTACTTC
>NA|TRBD1|TRBJ1-5|TRBV6-5
CASSSHGTGRNQPQHF
TGTGCCAGCAGTTCCCATGGGACAGGGAGGAATCAGCCCCAGCATTTT
>NA|NA|TRBJ1-5|TRBV9
CASSGGGNQPQHF
TGTGCCAGCAGCGGGGGAGGCAATCAGCCCCAGCATTTT
>NA|NA|TRBJ2-3|TRBV21-1
CASSHKTFTDTQYF
TGTGCCAGCAGCCATAAGACTTTCACAGATACGCAGTATTTT
>NA|NA|TRBJ2-7|TRBV7-9
CASSLVHYEQYF
TGTGCCAGCAGCTTAGTACACTACGAGCAGTACTTC
>NA|NA|TRBJ2-7|TRBV29-1
CSWARGANEQYF
TGCAGCTGGGCCCGGGGGGCCAACGAGCAGTACTTC
>NA|NA|TRBJ2-7|TRBV9
CASSAGTEYEQYF
TGTGCCAGCAGCGCCGGGACTGAATACGAGCAGTACTTC
>NA|TRBD1|TRBJ1-2|TRBV5-6
CASSLAGQERTYGYTF
TGTGCCAGCAGCTTGGCGGGACAGGAAAGGACCTATGGCTACACCTTC
>few|NA|TRBJ1-1|TRBV9
CASSASLGSEAFF
TGTGCCAGCAGCGCAAGCCTTGGGAGTGAAGCTTTCTTT
>NA|NA|TRBJ1-2|TRBV21-1
CASQTGWDGYTF
TGTGCCAGTCAAACAGGGTGGGATGGCTACACCTTC